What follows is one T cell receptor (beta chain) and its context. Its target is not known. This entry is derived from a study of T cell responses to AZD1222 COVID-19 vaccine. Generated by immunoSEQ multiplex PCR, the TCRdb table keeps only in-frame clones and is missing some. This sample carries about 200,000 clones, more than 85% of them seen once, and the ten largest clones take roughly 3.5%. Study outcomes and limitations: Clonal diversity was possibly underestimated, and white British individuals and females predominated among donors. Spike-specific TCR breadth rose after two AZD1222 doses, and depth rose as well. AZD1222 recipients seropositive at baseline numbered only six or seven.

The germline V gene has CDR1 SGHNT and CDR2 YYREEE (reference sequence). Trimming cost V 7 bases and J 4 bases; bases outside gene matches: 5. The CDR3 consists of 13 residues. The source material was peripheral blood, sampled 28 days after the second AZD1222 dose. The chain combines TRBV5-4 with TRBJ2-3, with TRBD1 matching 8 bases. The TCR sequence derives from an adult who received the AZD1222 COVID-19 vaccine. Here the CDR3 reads CASSQQGADTQYF. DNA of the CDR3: TGTGCCAGCTCACAACAGGGGGCAGATACGCAGTATTTT.